This T cell receptor (beta chain) was retrieved from a study of read filtering for tumor transcriptome and immune sequencing. Study in general: The cohort had 17 men and approximately 14 women aged about 45 to 90, mean roughly 71 years. Revised staging placed roughly 8 patients in R-ISS I, some 17 in II, 6 or 7 in III. After DNase treatment, RNA was made into whole-transcriptome libraries. Per sample, TCR-region reads ranged about 4 to 10.27 million by IR-seq, about 75 to 1,300 by RNA-seq.

This clonotype was observed at least ten times. The germline V gene encodes CDR1 LNHNV and CDR2 YYDKDF (reference sequence). The V and J ends lost 0 bases and 0 bases, in that order; junction bases with no gene match: 5. The CDR3 length is 18 residues. This library used approximately 370 ng RNA and molecular barcoded adaptors spanning alpha/delta and beta/gamma chains. TCRdb redid the calling of the reads with MiXCR, one entry per CDR3 protein. Of about 130,000 distinct CDR3 sequences listed, 13% are singletons. The sequenced sample was a population of CD138-negative cells sorted from bone marrow. This chain uses TRBV15 with TRBJ2-1; 10 bases agree with TRBD1. The sequence came from a donor at least 40 years old with multiple myeloma. CDR3 loop: CATSREGQGGISYNEQFF. As DNA, the CDR3 is TGTGCCACCAGCAGAGAAGGACAGGGGGGCATCTCCTACAATGAGCAGTTCTTC.